This T cell receptor (beta chain) derives from a study of blood T cell repertoires in COVID-19 (dated by TCRdb to the early 2020s). Concerning the study at large: Samples from collaborators originated in the United States, Italy and Spain and spanned both the acute and convalescent phases of COVID-19. The material from the prospective study consisted of cDNA or gDNA derived from T cells, B-cell-depleted T cells, or PBMCs. Deeply sampled blood TCRbeta repertoires from subjects exposed to, actively infected with, or recovered from COVID-19 were included in the dataset. The repertoires were released in a freely available public database meant as a resource for research on the immune response to SARS-CoV-2. The samples were drawn from two sources: the first 160 participants of the ongoing ImmuneRACE study, and fewer than 1,500 subjects contributed by 6 global collaborators. A de-identified subject ID, COVID-19 status, age in years and sex were almost always included in the sample metadata. Where available, HLA class I and class II types were taken from metadata supplied by the sample provider and were not determined by assay-based typing. Results the study describes overall, beyond this receptor: Clinical and demographic metadata were provided uncurated, with the amount varying by source and participant.

Collaborating institutions collected whole blood in K2EDTA tubes following their own protocols. For TCRbeta analysis, collaborators shipped samples as frozen whole blood, isolated PBMCs, or DNA extracted from either of those sample types. Regarding this clone: Its antigen has not been determined. Per-nucleotide qualities are absent, and no much larger clonotype sits a single base away.

TCRbeta CDR3 regions were amplified from genomic DNA using the immunoSEQ Assay, a bias-controlled multiplex PCR. Per the original workflow: Nucleated cell counts per sample were estimated from amplification of reference gene primers within the assay. To quantify the absolute abundance of each unique TCRbeta CDR3 rearrangement, sequence reads were collapsed and filtered. For each sample, productive Simpson clonality was calculated as the square root of Simpson's diversity index over productive rearrangements. Here the immuneACCESS table is served through TCRdb, limited to in-frame sequences with V and J called. Missing clones are a known gap in these copies; in checked studies unresolved V genes cover under half, and the rest lacks a known reason. V, J and clone size are those of that table, while D and trimming were read from the DNA. The sample includes 150,000 to 200,000 clones, with 87% observed a single time. The ten top clones hold 3% to 4.5% of the sample.

The CDR3, cysteine through phenylalanine, is 15 amino acids long. The only DNA kept is the CDR3, 45 bases in frame from the first base. According to the germline V gene (reference sequence), CDR1 reads LNHDA and CDR2 reads SQIVND. V drops 3 bases and J drops 0 bases, leaving 10 bases in between. Sequenced: peripheral blood. The sequence joins TRBV19 to TRBJ2-3; TRBD2 is perhaps the D gene, given 6 matching bases. This TCR was sampled from a man between 18 and 29 years old with active or convalescent COVID-19. The CDR3 amino acid sequence is: CASSMAGTSTDTQYF. The DNA sequence is given as TGTGCCAGTAGTATGGCCGGGACTAGCACAGATACGCAGTATTTT. Joined to the reference TRBV19 and TRBJ2-3 proteins, this CDR3 gives the full variable domain: DGGITQSPKYLFRKEGQNVTLSCEQNLNHDAMYWYRQDPGQGLRLIYYSQIVNDFQKGDIAEGYSVSREKKESFPLTVTSAQKNPTAFYLCASSMAGTSTDTQYFGPGTRLTVL.